A selection of T cell receptor beta chains follows, all from one sample in a study of PD-L1 blockade in urothelial cancer. Clones were read by immunoSEQ multiplex PCR, and TCRdb kept only the in-frame ones, dropping some. The repertoire consists of approximately 90,000 clones, with about 90% occurring once and the leading ten covering under 2%. The sample here was PBMCs, taken around atezolizumab (anti-PD-L1) treatment. Source of these receptors: a man aged 55 to 70 with urothelial cancer. Both conserved end residues are part of each CDR3. The order of the fields is CDR3 DNA, CDR3 protein, J gene, V gene, CDR3 length, D gene, clone size. A D gene is named only where the DNA matches it firmly. Where a row states a size, it is once, few, many or the class of an expanded clone; other rows omit it.

CDR3nt: TGTGCCTGGAGTGTCGGACTCCCGGGGACCGGGGAGCTGTTTTTT; CDR3aa: CAWSVGLPGTGELFF; j_gene: TRBJ2-2; v_gene: TRBV30; len: 15; d_gene: -; abundance: once
CDR3nt: TGTGCCAGTGAACCCTTCGGGGGGGCCGAACACAATGAGCAGTTCTTC; CDR3aa: CASEPFGGAEHNEQFF; j_gene: TRBJ2-1; v_gene: TRBV7-9; len: 16; d_gene: TRBD2; abundance: many
CDR3nt: TGCGCCAGCAGCTTGGCAGGGGGTTCAGATACGCAGTATTTT; CDR3aa: CASSLAGGSDTQYF; j_gene: TRBJ2-3; v_gene: TRBV5-1; len: 14; d_gene: TRBD1; abundance: -
CDR3nt: TGTGCCAGCAGCAGAATGGGACAGAACAATGAGCAGTTCTTC; CDR3aa: CASSRMGQNNEQFF; j_gene: TRBJ2-1; v_gene: TRBV11-2; len: 14; d_gene: TRBD1; abundance: -
CDR3nt: TGTGCCAGCAGCCAAGCCGCGGGAACAACGAACACCGGGGAGCTGTTTTTT; CDR3aa: CASSQAAGTTNTGELFF; j_gene: TRBJ2-2; v_gene: TRBV14; len: 17; d_gene: -; abundance: -
CDR3nt: TGTGCCAGCAGCCTAAGACAGGGGGTGCAGGAGACCCAGTACTTC; CDR3aa: CASSLRQGVQETQYF; j_gene: TRBJ2-5; v_gene: TRBV7-8; len: 15; d_gene: TRBD1; abundance: -
CDR3nt: TGTGCCGCACGGCGAGGACTAGCCAACAATGAGCAGTTCTTC; CDR3aa: CAARRGLANNEQFF; j_gene: TRBJ2-1; v_gene: TRBV6-5; len: 14; d_gene: TRBD2; abundance: -
CDR3nt: TGCGCCAGCAGCCAAGATTGGGGGGCAGGGGGCAAGGGGACCCAGTACTTC; CDR3aa: CASSQDWGAGGKGTQYF; j_gene: TRBJ2-5; v_gene: TRBV4-3; len: 17; d_gene: TRBD1; abundance: -
CDR3nt: TGCGCCAGCAGCCAGGCCCCTGGGCCTAACTATGGCTACACCTTC; CDR3aa: CASSQAPGPNYGYTF; j_gene: TRBJ1-2; v_gene: TRBV4-3; len: 15; d_gene: -; abundance: -
CDR3nt: TGTGCCACCAGCAGTCCACGGACAGGCTTAAAGTTCTTC; CDR3aa: CATSSPRTGLKFF; j_gene: TRBJ2-1; v_gene: TRBV15; len: 13; d_gene: TRBD1; abundance: -
CDR3nt: TGTGCCGGCGGACAGGGGCAAGAGACCCAGTACTTC; CDR3aa: CAGGQGQETQYF; j_gene: TRBJ2-5; v_gene: TRBV2; len: 12; d_gene: TRBD1; abundance: -
CDR3nt: TGCGCCAGCATCATAGTTCGGAATTCACCCCTCCACTTT; CDR3aa: CASIIVRNSPLHF; j_gene: TRBJ1-6; v_gene: TRBV23-1; len: 13; d_gene: -; abundance: few
CDR3nt: TGTGCCATCAGTGAGCGGGATGGGCCCCAGCATTTT; CDR3aa: CAISERDGPQHF; j_gene: TRBJ1-5; v_gene: TRBV10-3; len: 12; d_gene: -; abundance: -
CDR3nt: TGTGCCAGCAGCACACAGGGGATCCAGCCCCAGCATTTT; CDR3aa: CASSTQGIQPQHF; j_gene: TRBJ1-5; v_gene: TRBV27; len: 13; d_gene: TRBD1; abundance: -
CDR3nt: TGTGCCAGCTTGAACAGGCGCAGCACAGATACGCAGTATTTT; CDR3aa: CASLNRRSTDTQYF; j_gene: TRBJ2-3; v_gene: TRBV6-4; len: 14; d_gene: -; abundance: -
CDR3nt: TGCGCCAGCAGTCAATCGAAACGGGGCAATCAGCCCCAGCATTTT; CDR3aa: CASSQSKRGNQPQHF; j_gene: TRBJ1-5; v_gene: TRBV23-1; len: 15; d_gene: -; abundance: -
CDR3nt: TGTGCCACCAGCAGAGATAAGGGGGATACGCAGTATTTT; CDR3aa: CATSRDKGDTQYF; j_gene: TRBJ2-3; v_gene: TRBV15; len: 13; d_gene: -; abundance: -
CDR3nt: TGCGCCAGCAGCTTCACAGGGAAGAGCTCCTACAATGAGCAGTTCTTC; CDR3aa: CASSFTGKSSYNEQFF; j_gene: TRBJ2-1; v_gene: TRBV5-1; len: 16; d_gene: -; abundance: -
CDR3nt: TGTGCCAGCAGCCCCGGGGCGTCTAGCGGGGAAGAGACCCAGTACTTC; CDR3aa: CASSPGASSGEETQYF; j_gene: TRBJ2-5; v_gene: TRBV7-9; len: 16; d_gene: TRBD2; abundance: -
CDR3nt: TGTGCCACCAGCCGGGGGGACAGGGGCGGAGGCTACACCTTC; CDR3aa: CATSRGDRGGGYTF; j_gene: TRBJ1-2; v_gene: TRBV15; len: 14; d_gene: TRBD1; abundance: once
CDR3nt: TGTGCCACCTCTGGTGTACAGGGGGCCACCGGGGAGCTGTTTTTT; CDR3aa: CATSGVQGATGELFF; j_gene: TRBJ2-2; v_gene: TRBV25-1; len: 15; d_gene: TRBD1; abundance: once
CDR3nt: TGTGCCAGCACCGTCGTAGCGGGGGGGCCGGGCGAGCAGTACTTC; CDR3aa: CASTVVAGGPGEQYF; j_gene: TRBJ2-7; v_gene: TRBV7-2; len: 15; d_gene: TRBD2; abundance: -
CDR3nt: TGCGCCAGCAGTCCCGGGGAGGCAGAGACCCAGTACTTC; CDR3aa: CASSPGEAETQYF; j_gene: TRBJ2-5; v_gene: TRBV5-1; len: 13; d_gene: -; abundance: -
CDR3nt: TGCGCCAGCAGCTTGTTCATAGCGGGGGACACCGGGGAGCTGTTTTTT; CDR3aa: CASSLFIAGDTGELFF; j_gene: TRBJ2-2; v_gene: TRBV5-1; len: 16; d_gene: TRBD2; abundance: -
CDR3nt: TGTGCCAGCAGCTTGAGGTCGGGGGGTTACAATGAGCAGTTCTTC; CDR3aa: CASSLRSGGYNEQFF; j_gene: TRBJ2-1; v_gene: TRBV5-5; len: 15; d_gene: TRBD2; abundance: few
CDR3nt: TGTGCCAGCAGCCCATATTACAGTAACACTGAAGCTTTCTTT; CDR3aa: CASSPYYSNTEAFF; j_gene: TRBJ1-1; v_gene: TRBV7-2; len: 14; d_gene: -; abundance: -
CDR3nt: TGCGCCAGCAGCCGCCTAGGACCACAGGCCGAGCAGTACTTC; CDR3aa: CASSRLGPQAEQYF; j_gene: TRBJ2-7; v_gene: TRBV5-1; len: 14; d_gene: -; abundance: -